Sequencing of this T cell receptor beta chain was carried out in a study of CD8+CD57+ T cells in acquired aplastic anemia. Overall study results and limits: Between patients and controls, twenty-nine CD8+ CDR3 sequences were found in common.

Per germline, CDR1 SQVTM and CDR2 ANQGSEA. V gave up 6 bases and J gave up 0 bases, with 15 bases separating them. The CDR3 runs 15 residues. According to the study, genomic DNA was the template for TCR beta VDJ and CDR3 profiling. In TCRdb, the reads were re-called with MiXCR into one record per CDR3 protein. The sample yields roughly 170,000 distinct CDR3 sequences, about 64% seen once. This clonotype appeared a few times. Its antigen is not known. The V and J genes are TRBV29-1 and TRBJ1-3; possible D gene TRBD1, 5 bases. The receptor's source is a human donor in good health. Material: sorted CD4+, CD8+, or CD8+CD57+ T cells (not recorded which) from PBMCs. CDR3: CSVREGWNSGNTIYF. In DNA form, the CDR3 reads TGCAGCGTCCGGGAGGGGTGGAACTCTGGAAACACCATATATTTT.